What follows are 18 T cell receptor beta chains derived from one specimen sequenced in a study of T cell responses to AZD1222 COVID-19 vaccine. The repertoire was sequenced with immunoSEQ multiplex PCR; TCRdb's copy has only in-frame clones and lacks some. The sample lists about 120,000 clones, 70% to 90% occurring once. The specimen was peripheral blood, collected on day 0 of AZD1222 vaccination. The receptors shown here come from an adult in good health.

V and J are TRBV5-4 and TRBJ1-6; weak D call: TRBD1 (5 bases). V gave up 3 bases and J gave up 7 bases, with 17 bases separating them. Germline-derived CDR1 and CDR2 are SGHNT and YYREEE (reference sequence). CDR3 size: 16 residues. CDR3 sequence reads: CASSSASGRYNSPLHF. The CDR3 bases are TGTGCCAGCAGCTCGGCCTCAGGGCGATACAATTCACCCCTCCACTTT.

The chain couples TRBV7-9 to TRBJ1-1, with D perhaps matching TRBD1 (5 bases). Germline loops: CDR1 SEHNR, CDR2 FQNEAQ (reference sequence). V was pared by 5 bases and J by 5 bases, with 18 bases between. This CDR3 contains 15 residues. The CDR3 DNA sequence: TGTGCCAGCAGCCCCCGGGGGGGGAGAACGACTGAAGCTTTCTTT. Its protein product is CASSPRGGRTTEAFF.

The rearrangement joins TRBV7-9 to TRBJ1-1; 7 positions agree with TRBD1. J lost 0 bases, V lost 7 bases, and 5 bases had no gene match. This CDR3 has 14 amino acids. Germline CDR1 SEHNR, CDR2 FQNEAQ (reference sequence). Here the CDR3 reads CASMGQRLNTEAFF. The CDR3 DNA reads as TGTGCCAGCATGGGACAGCGTTTGAACACTGAAGCTTTCTTT.

The gene calls are TRBV28 and TRBJ1-1, with a possible D match to TRBD1 (6 bases). The V end was cut by 6 bases, the J end by 1 base, with 21 bases between. Germline V lookup: CDR1 MDHEN, CDR2 SYDVKM. This CDR3 has 17 amino acids. CDR3 in DNA: TGTGCCAGCAGCGCACAGCGATGGGGGACACCGAACACTGAAGCTTTCTTT. It yields the protein CASSAQRWGTPNTEAFF.

The chain carries TRBV7-2 and TRBJ1-5, with D possibly being TRBD1 (6 bases). Per the germline V gene, CDR1 is SGHTA and CDR2 is FQGNSA. This CDR3 contains 18 residues. V shed 2 bases and J shed 5 bases, with 22 bases lying between them. CDR3 DNA: TGTGCCAGCAGCTTACGACCCTATGGCAGGGGAGGATATCAGCCCCAGCATTTT. Protein sequence: CASSLRPYGRGGYQPQHF.

V is TRBV27 and J is TRBJ2-4; 14 bases are a match to TRBD2. Unmatched junction bases numbered 6, after V lost 8 bases and J lost 3 bases. This CDR3 spans 16 amino acids. Germline V gives CDR1 MNHEY, CDR2 SMNVEV (reference sequence). The CDR3 nucleotides are TGTGCCAGCGGCCCAGGACTAGCGGGGGGCAAAAACATTCAGTACTTC. Amino acid sequence: CASGPGLAGGKNIQYF.

The rearrangement links TRBV6-6 to TRBJ1-5; D not certain. The CDR3 is 13 amino acids. V was pared by 7 bases and J by 2 bases, with 9 bases between. Germline CDR1 and CDR2: MNHNY and SVGAGI (reference sequence). CDR3 bases: TGTGCCAGCAAGAGGGAAGGCAATCAGCCCCAGCATTTT. Translated: CASKREGNQPQHF.

The J gene is TRBJ2-7, the V gene TRBV30; D gene ambiguous. The length of the CDR3 is 9 residues. CDR1 is GTSNPN and CDR2 is SVGIG in the germline V gene (reference sequence). With 7 bases removed from V and 4 bases from J, the gap between germline ends came to 5 bases. In DNA form, the CDR3 reads TGTGCCTCGCTTTACGAGCAGTACTTC. It encodes CASLYEQYF.

The rearrangement joins TRBV27 to TRBJ1-2, with D tentatively TRBD1 (5 bases). Germline CDR1 and CDR2: MNHEY and SMNVEV (reference sequence). Trimming took 6 bases from V and 1 from J, leaving 12 bases between them. This CDR3 is built from 14 residues. The CDR3: CASSRDGINYGYTF. The CDR3 DNA reads TGTGCCAGCAGCCGGGACGGTATTAACTATGGCTACACCTTC.

The chain combines TRBV6-5 with TRBJ1-2, with 10 bases matching TRBD1. Per germline, CDR1 MNHEY and CDR2 SVGAGI. Trimming removed 7 bases from V and 6 bases from J; junction bases left unmatched: 11. The CDR3 consists of 15 residues. The CDR3 region has the DNA TGTGCCAGCACCGTTACCCCCGGGACAGGGGATGGCTACACCTTC. Translating gives CASTVTPGTGDGYTF.

The chain employs TRBV19 and TRBJ2-3; D is ambiguous. Germline V lookup: CDR1 LNHDA, CDR2 SQIVND (reference sequence). The V end lost 5 bases, the J end lost 5 bases, and 14 bases lay between the germline ends. The CDR3 extends over 14 amino acids. CDR3: CASSRQAERDTQYF. CDR3 in DNA: TGTGCCAGTAGTCGCCAGGCAGAGCGAGATACGCAGTATTTT.

This chain joins TRBV3-1 (or the pseudogene TRBV3-2) and TRBJ1-2; no reliable D call. Germline CDR1 and CDR2: LGHDT and YNNKEL (reference sequence). Trimming pared 3 bases from V and 7 bases from J, leaving 9 bases between. This CDR3 spans 12 amino acids. CDR3 in amino acids: CASSQGVGGYTF. The CDR3 DNA follows: TGTGCCAGCAGCCAGGGCGTAGGTGGCTACACCTTC.

This clone was observed a single time. The chain links TRBV6-2 or TRBV6-3 to TRBJ1-1, with a weak D call TRBD1 (6 bases). The CDR3 is made up of 14 amino acids. The V end was cut by 0 bases, the J end by 3 bases, with 8 bases between. Germline V gene lookup returns CDR1 MNHEY and CDR2 SVGEGT. DNA of the CDR3: TGTGCCAGCAGTTACTCGAGGGGGGACACTGAAGCTTTCTTT. Amino acid sequence: CASSYSRGDTEAFF.

The chain joins TRBV28 to TRBJ1-2; 9 positions agree with TRBD1. V lost 11 bases to trimming and J lost 8 bases; unmatched junction nucleotides: 9. Per germline, CDR1 MDHEN and CDR2 SYDVKM. This CDR3 region has 12 residues. This CDR3 reads CAGRQGVDGYTF. In DNA, the CDR3 is TGTGCCGGAAGACAGGGGGTGGACGGCTACACCTTC.

This clone was observed a handful of times. CDR3 sequence: CASSLASNSPLHF. In DNA form, the CDR3 reads TGTGCCAGCAGCTTAGCGTCCAATTCACCCCTCCACTTT. The gene calls are TRBV7-2 and TRBJ1-6; no clear D. The germline V gene has CDR1 SGHTA and CDR2 FQGNSA. The CDR3 consists of 13 residues. V shed 0 bases and J shed 7 bases, with 4 bases lying between them. The variable domain in full, completed from reference TRBV7-2 and TRBJ1-6, reads GAGVSQSPSNKVTEKGKDVELRCDPISGHTALYWYRQSLGQGLEFLIYFQGNSAPDKSGLPSDRFSAERTGGSVSTLTIQRTQQEDSAVYLCASSLASNSPLHFGNGTRLTVT.

The sample holds one count of this clone. This sequence joins TRBV10-3 and TRBJ2-3; 7 nucleotides line up with TRBD1. CDR3 length equals 16 residues. After removal of 0 bases from V and 4 bases from J, the junction contained 7 bases not matched to a gene. CDR1 and CDR2 (germline): ENHRY, SYGVKD. CDR3 protein: CAISESGPGGSDTQYF. The CDR3 region has the DNA TGTGCCATCAGTGAGTCGGGACCAGGGGGTTCAGATACGCAGTATTTT.

V usage is TRBV24-1 and J usage is TRBJ2-2; 10 bases align to TRBD1. Germline CDR1 reads KGHDR; CDR2 reads SFDVKD. J gave up 4 bases and V 4 bases, and 5 bases lay outside the gene matches. The CDR3 consists of 16 residues. The CDR3: CATSDSDRGSTGELFF. The DNA for the CDR3 is TGTGCCACCAGTGACTCGGACAGGGGGAGCACCGGGGAGCTGTTTTTT.

This sequence joins TRBV27 and TRBJ1-2, with D perhaps TRBD1 (6 bases). Trimming took 4 bases from V and 4 from J, leaving 25 bases between them. Per germline, CDR1 MNHEY and CDR2 SMNVEV (reference sequence). The CDR3 runs 18 residues. The CDR3: CASSSISGAPLSGYGYTF. The CDR3 DNA reads TGTGCCAGCAGTTCAATCTCAGGGGCACCACTATCTGGCTATGGCTACACCTTC.